The rows below give T cell receptor beta chains drawn from one sample of a study of human T cells and chemical hapten exposure. TCRdb re-called the RACE reads with MiXCR, one entry per CDR3 protein. The table shows about 100,000 distinct CDR3 sequences, with about 11% occurring only once. Sample: whole blood, taken in connection with sensitization to the hapten diphenylcyclopropenone (DPC). The receptors shown here come from a middle-aged woman with alopecia areata. Some clones in this sample may be carry-over from other donors' samples. The CDR3 runs from the conserved cysteine through the conserved F or W. D genes are given only for firm matches. Size values are once, few and many counts, or a class for expanded clones, and some rows have none.

>TRBV7-2|few|.|TRBJ2-7
CASSLGVQFYEQYF
TGTGCCAGCAGCTTAGGTGTCCAATTCTACGAGCAGTACTTC
>TRBV19|medium-sized|TRBD2|TRBJ2-7
CASSMGLGSYEQYF
TGTGCCAGTAGTATGGGACTAGGCTCCTACGAGCAGTACTTC
>TRBV18|.|TRBD2|TRBJ2-1
CASSPTLASGRGNEQFF
TGTGCCAGCTCACCAACGTTGGCTAGCGGGAGAGGTAATGAGCAGTTCTTC
>TRBV18|few|TRBD1|TRBJ1-2
CASSPLRDSYGYTF
TGTGCCAGCTCACCACTTCGGGACAGCTATGGCTACACCTTC
>TRBV10-3|.|.|TRBJ1-6
CAISEGVGSPLHF
TGTGCCATCAGTGAGGGGGTCGGTTCACCCCTCCACTTT
>TRBV6-4|many|TRBD2|TRBJ2-3
CASSDSASGGPGADTQYF
TGTGCCAGCAGTGACTCGGCTAGCGGGGGCCCCGGGGCAGATACGCAGTATTTT
>TRBV11-2|many|TRBD2|TRBJ2-3
CASSPYPGLVGGDTQYF
TGTGCCAGCAGCCCGTACCCGGGACTAGTGGGGGGAGATACGCAGTATTTT
>TRBV12-3/TRBV12-4|few|TRBD1|TRBJ2-7
CASSSLALGSDWDSSNEQYF
TGTGCCAGCAGTTCCCTTGCGTTAGGTAGTGACTGGGACAGTAGTAACGAGCAGTACTTC
>TRBV27|many|TRBD2|TRBJ2-2
CASSGVLAGGRTGELFF
TGTGCCAGCAGTGGGGTTCTAGCGGGGGGAAGGACCGGGGAGCTGTTTTTT
>TRBV12-3/TRBV12-4|few|TRBD1|TRBJ2-7
CASNFGTGDVHEQYF
TGTGCCAGCAATTTCGGGACAGGGGATGTCCACGAGCAGTACTTC
>TRBV28|many|.|TRBJ1-2
CASSLWSRAEANYGYTF
TGTGCCAGCAGTTTATGGTCCCGGGCAGAAGCTAACTATGGCTACACCTTC
>TRBV30|many|.|TRBJ1-2
CAARELGYTF
TGTGCCGCCAGGGAATTGGGCTACACCTTC
>TRBV12-3/TRBV12-4|.|TRBD1|TRBJ2-1
CASSYRPTGAGGQFF
TGTGCCAGCAGCTACCGCCCAACAGGGGCGGGTGGGCAGTTCTTC
>TRBV10-3|.|TRBD2|TRBJ2-3
CAISESGGRALTQYF
TGTGCCATCAGTGAGTCGGGCGGGAGGGCCTTAACGCAGTATTTT
>TRBV11-2|few|.|TRBJ1-2
CASSFLTDGYTF
TGTGCCAGCAGCTTCCTGACAGATGGCTACACCTTC
>TRBV4-3|few|.|TRBJ1-2
CASSQDREIVGDGYTF
TGCGCCAGCAGCCAAGATCGCGAGATCGTCGGGGATGGCTACACCTTC
>TRBV11-2|many|.|TRBJ2-7
CASSPHRGAVEQYF
TGTGCCAGCAGCCCCCACCGGGGGGCTGTCGAGCAGTACTTC
>TRBV6-6|many|.|TRBJ1-5
CASSYLGGSQPQHF
TGTGCCAGCAGTTACTTGGGGGGGAGTCAGCCCCAGCATTTT
>TRBV7-9|.|.|TRBJ2-1
CASSPSGGWGNEQFF
TGTGCCAGCAGCCCCTCGGGCGGATGGGGGAATGAGCAGTTCTTC
>TRBV6-5|many|TRBD2|TRBJ2-3
CASRRQPPSGRPTSTDTQYF
TGTGCCAGCAGGAGGCAACCCCCTAGCGGGAGGCCCACTAGCACAGATACGCAGTATTTT
>TRBV6-4|.|TRBD2|TRBJ2-3
CASSPLAGGPDTQYF
TGTGCCAGCAGCCCCCTGGCGGGGGGGCCAGATACGCAGTATTTT
>TRBV4-2|few|TRBD2|TRBJ2-5
CASSQGVAGGLGTQYF
TGTGCCAGCAGCCAAGGTGTAGCGGGGGGCCTGGGGACCCAGTACTTC
>TRBV11-2|many|TRBD2|TRBJ2-1
CASSPGLAGGWEKFF
TGTGCCAGCAGCCCCGGACTAGCGGGAGGGTGGGAGAAGTTCTTC
>TRBV6-2/TRBV6-3|.|.|TRBJ1-1
CASSRSLTMNTEAFF
TGTGCCAGCAGCCGGAGTTTGACCATGAACACTGAAGCTTTCTTT
>TRBV7-2|many|.|TRBJ2-7
CASSSYGDSYEQYF
TGTGCCAGCAGCTCCTACGGGGACTCCTACGAGCAGTACTTC
>TRBV28|few|.|TRBJ2-5
CASSLSGGVSLETQYF
TGTGCCAGCAGTTTATCGGGGGGCGTTTCTCTGGAGACCCAGTACTTC
>TRBV11-1|.|.|TRBJ2-7
CASSEAYEQYF
TGTGCCAGCAGCGAGGCCTACGAGCAGTACTTC
>TRBV20-1|.|TRBD2|TRBJ2-3
CSASGTSGSYTDTQYF
TGCAGTGCTAGCGGGACTAGCGGGAGTTACACAGATACGCAGTATTTT
>TRBV13|many|.|TRBJ2-6
CASSLVWQNSGANVLTF
TGTGCCAGCAGCTTAGTGTGGCAGAACTCTGGGGCCAACGTCCTGACTTTC
>TRBV4-1|.|.|TRBJ2-7
CASSPLEGFEQYF
TGCGCCAGCAGCCCCCTGGAGGGCTTCGAGCAGTACTTC
>TRBV7-6|.|.|TRBJ1-1
CASSLRLGGEAFF
TGTGCCAGCAGCTTACGTCTGGGAGGTGAAGCTTTCTTT
>TRBV5-4|few|TRBD2|TRBJ2-7
CASSFFLAGGQVEQYF
TGTGCCAGCAGCTTTTTTCTAGCGGGAGGGCAAGTCGAGCAGTACTTC
>TRBV20-1|.|TRBD2|TRBJ2-5
CSASTLAGGGETQYF
TGCAGTGCTTCCACCTTAGCGGGGGGTGGTGAGACCCAGTACTTC
>TRBV25-1|many|.|TRBJ1-1
CASSEQGSTEAFF
TGTGCCAGCAGTGAGCAGGGGAGCACTGAAGCTTTCTTT
>TRBV14|.|.|TRBJ2-7
CASSQGAPSYEQYF
TGTGCCAGCAGCCAGGGGGCTCCCTCCTACGAGCAGTACTTC
>TRBV10-3|few|.|TRBJ1-2
CAISSTAEGYTF
TGTGCCATCAGTTCCACAGCGGAAGGCTACACCTTC
>TRBV4-3|.|TRBD1|TRBJ2-7
CASSQGTGTDYEQYF
TGCGCCAGCAGCCAAGGGACCGGGACAGACTACGAGCAGTACTTC
>TRBV27|few|.|TRBJ1-1
CATYRTGMNTEAFF
TGTGCCACCTACAGGACGGGGATGAACACTGAAGCTTTCTTT
>TRBV7-9|.|.|TRBJ2-7
CASSPKRAGPYEQYF
TGTGCCAGCAGCCCCAAAAGAGCCGGCCCCTACGAGCAGTACTTC
>TRBV10-3|many|TRBD2|TRBJ2-2
CAIRFGLAGVAGELFF
TGTGCCATCAGGTTCGGACTAGCGGGAGTGGCCGGGGAGCTGTTTTTT
>TRBV12-3/TRBV12-4|few|.|TRBJ2-1
CASRPGRMVNNEQFF
TGTGCCAGCAGGCCGGGCCGAATGGTAAACAATGAGCAGTTCTTC
>TRBV7-8|many|.|TRBJ2-3
CASSLGLSGTDTQYF
TGTGCCAGCAGCTTAGGGCTCTCGGGCACAGATACGCAGTATTTT
>TRBV10-2|many|.|TRBJ1-5
CASSESGANQPQHF
TGCGCCAGCAGTGAGTCCGGGGCAAATCAGCCCCAGCATTTT
>TRBV20-1|few|TRBD1|TRBJ2-3
CSARDRLTDTQYF
TGCAGTGCTCGGGACAGGCTCACAGATACGCAGTATTTT
>TRBV20-1|few|TRBD2|TRBJ2-3
CSALTSGRRPDTQYF
TGCAGTGCCCTGACTAGCGGGAGGAGGCCAGATACGCAGTATTTT
>TRBV15|.|.|TRBJ2-1
CATSRAYNGQFF
TGTGCCACCAGCAGAGCCTACAATGGGCAGTTCTTC
>TRBV19|.|.|TRBJ2-3
CASSIVAPDTQYF
TGTGCCAGTAGTATAGTGGCACCAGATACGCAGTATTTT
>TRBV12-3/TRBV12-4|many|.|TRBJ2-7
CASSLLGSYEQYF
TGTGCCAGCAGTTTGCTGGGCTCCTACGAGCAGTACTTC
>TRBV29-1|few|.|TRBJ2-1
CSVNSGTQGRYPYNEQFF
TGCAGCGTTAACTCCGGGACACAAGGAAGGTACCCCTACAATGAGCAGTTCTTC
>TRBV7-9|few|.|TRBJ2-7
CASSPVGVEQYF
TGTGCCAGCAGCCCAGTGGGGGTCGAGCAGTACTTC
>TRBV11-2|many|.|TRBJ2-2
CASSLAQDGNTGELFF
TGTGCCAGCAGCTTAGCCCAGGACGGGAACACCGGGGAGCTGTTTTTT
>TRBV18|.|.|TRBJ1-5
CASSPPPGRDQPQHF
TGTGCCAGCTCACCACCGCCAGGGAGGGATCAGCCCCAGCATTTT
>TRBV29-1|many|TRBD2|TRBJ2-7
CSVTTGTSGTYEQYF
TGCAGCGTGACCACCGGGACTAGCGGTACCTACGAGCAGTACTTC
>TRBV20-1|.|.|TRBJ1-5
CSATDRKGQLPQHF
TGCAGTGCTACCGACAGGAAAGGCCAATTGCCCCAGCATTTT
>TRBV4-1|many|.|TRBJ2-7
CASSPKMGDRLYEQYF
TGCGCCAGCAGCCCGAAGATGGGGGACCGACTCTACGAGCAGTACTTC